This entry concerns a single TCR beta chain. Its antigen is as yet unknown. Treatment: roughly 10-day PBMC culture with coronavirus spike peptide pools or control peptides (ViraFEST assay). The sample belongs to a study of vaccination and CD4 T cells after COVID-19. Study-level background: The peptides that stimulated the cells were overlapping spike peptides from SARS-CoV-2, HCoV-NL63, HCoV-OC43 and HCoV-229E.

Sequencing of DNA taken from cultured CD4+ T cells relied on the Oncomine TCR Beta short-read assay. Investigators obtained genomic DNA by extraction from cultured CD4+ T cells. A single record per CDR3 protein comes from TCRdb applying MiXCR to the PCR reads. Altogether 15,000 to 20,000 distinct CDR3 sequences are present, about 53% being singletons, with the ten largest covering roughly 17%. V lost 6 bases, J lost 4 bases, and 15 bases lay in between. This CDR3 is built from 14 residues. The receptor was isolated from a human donor who had recovered from COVID-19. The chain uses TRBV12-3 or TRBV12-4 and TRBJ1-2; possibly TRBD1 for D (5 bases). The sample comprised CD4+ T cells from blood, cultured in vitro. The CDR3 nucleotides are TGTGCCAGCAGCCCAACAGGAGGGGTCTATGGCTACACCTTC. This translates into CASSPTGGVYGYTF.